Each of the 12 T cell receptor beta chains below was sequenced from the same sample in a study of shared clonotypes between healthy human individuals. Repertoires were generated with immunoSEQ multiplex PCR, while TCRdb's copy carries only in-frame clones and drops some. The profile shows 950,000 to 1,100,000 clones, around 74% of them singletons. Material: memory CD4+ T cells sorted from blood. Subset: CD45RA-negative fraction. All receptors come from a man between 18 and 35 years old in good health.

This sequence joins TRBV10-3 and TRBJ2-7, with D possibly being TRBD1 (6 bases). Germline CDR1 and CDR2: ENHRY and SYGVKD. The CDR3 contains 14 residues. Trimming took off 2 bases at V and 1 base at J, with 9 bases between the two ends. DNA for the CDR3: TGTGCCATCAGTGAGAAGGGACAATCCTACGAGCAGTACTTC. Protein: CAISEKGQSYEQYF.

This clone was detected a few times. The chain uses TRBV6-1 and TRBJ1-1; TRBD1 agrees at 8 bases. V lost 5 bases to trimming and J lost 1 base; unmatched junction nucleotides: 3. The CDR3 runs 14 residues. The germline gives CDR1 MNHNS, CDR2 SASEGT. CDR3 bases: TGTGCCAGCAGTTTGACAGGGGCGAACACTGAAGCTTTCTTT. Protein product: CASSLTGANTEAFF.

V and J are TRBV18 and TRBJ2-5; D unresolved. V lost 1 base to trimming and J lost 4 bases, with 7 bases between them. Germline values: CDR1 KGHSH, CDR2 LQKENI. This CDR3 has 13 amino acids. The CDR3 here is CASSPLYGETQYF. Written as DNA, the CDR3 is TGTGCCAGCTCACCACTGTACGGAGAGACCCAGTACTTC.

On this clone: The junction and the germline gene differ at one end; a read error may be behind it. V and J are TRBV28 and TRBJ1-6; 7 nucleotides line up with TRBD1. The CDR3 is made up of 16 amino acids. Germline V lookup: CDR1 MDHEN, CDR2 SYDVKM. The CDR3, as DNA: TGTGCCAGTAGTTTGTACGGACAGGTTAAGGAGTCACCCCTCCACTTT. Its translation is CASSLYGQVKESPLHF. The full variable domain, rest sourced from reference TRBV28 and TRBJ1-6, is DVKVTQSSRYLVKRTGEKVFLECVQDMDHENMFWYRQDPGLGLRLIYFSYDVKMKEKGDIPEGYSVSREKKERFSLILESASTNQTSMYLCASSLYGQVKESPLHFGNGTRLTVT.

This clone was detected only once. The chain recombines TRBV9 with TRBJ1-2; 9 positions agree with TRBD1. The junction had 9 bases not matched to a gene; V was cut back by 3 bases and J by 6 bases. The CDR3 totals 15 residues. Looked up from germline, CDR1 is SGDLS and CDR2 is YYNGEE. The CDR3 DNA reads TGTGCCAGCAGCGCCGGGACAGGGATTGGCCATGGCTACACCTTC. Its translation is CASSAGTGIGHGYTF.

The chain uses TRBV30 and TRBJ2-5, with TRBD2 matching 12 bases. The J call is in doubt because the DNA end fits TRBJ2-7 better. Germline loops: CDR1 GTSNPN, CDR2 SVGIG (reference sequence). The CDR3 contains 15 residues. The CDR3 bases are TGTGCCTGGAGTACTACTAGCGGGAGGAGCCACGAGCAGTACTTC. It is translated as CAWSTTSGRSHEQYF.

Of note for this clone: Distinct nucleotide sequences in the sample also encode this CDR3. The CDR3: CASSVGLAEYNEQFF. The DNA for the CDR3 is TGTGCCAGCAGCGTAGGTTTAGCGGAGTACAATGAGCAGTTCTTC. The rearrangement joins TRBV9 to TRBJ2-1; D possibly corresponds to TRBD2 (6 bases). In germline, CDR1 is SGDLS, CDR2 YYNGEE. This CDR3 comprises 15 residues. V gave up 0 bases and J gave up 4 bases, with 11 bases separating them.

The genes are TRBV28 and TRBJ1-1, with a weak D call TRBD1 (5 bases). Trimming took 6 bases from V and 6 from J, leaving 11 bases between them. The germline V gene has CDR1 MDHEN and CDR2 SYDVKM. The CDR3 extends over 12 amino acids. CDR3 protein: CASRETGPEAFF. DNA for the CDR3: TGTGCCAGCAGGGAAACGGGACCTGAAGCTTTCTTT.

At least ten counts were recorded for this clone. The CDR3 sequence is CASSLGDSGNTIYF. In nucleotides, the CDR3 is TGTGCCAGCAGCTTAGGGGACTCTGGAAACACCATATATTTT. The V gene is TRBV5-6, the J gene TRBJ1-3, with a tentative D call TRBD1 (5 bases). Per germline, CDR1 SGHDT and CDR2 YYEEEE. The CDR3 extends over 14 amino acids. Trimming cost V 2 bases and J 0 bases, with 6 bases left between them. The full variable domain, in which reference TRBV5-6 and TRBJ1-3 provide the parts outside the CDR3, is DAGVTQSPTHLIKTRGQQVTLRCSPKSGHDTVSWYQQALGQGPQFIFQYYEEEERQRGNFPDRFSGHQFPNYSSELNVNALLLGDSALYLCASSLGDSGNTIYFGEGSWLTVV.

The chain combines TRBV10-3 with TRBJ1-1; D is undetermined. This CDR3 contains 13 residues. Germline V lookup: CDR1 ENHRY, CDR2 SYGVKD. The germline V and J ends were trimmed by 7 bases and 5 bases, with 14 bases remaining between them. The CDR3 nucleotides are TGTGCCATCACGGCCTCAGAAGGGACTGAAGCTTTCTTT. Translated, it gives CAITASEGTEAFF.

The chain uses TRBV7-9 and TRBJ2-1; possibly TRBD1 for D (6 bases). The CDR3 loop spans 15 amino acids. Germline loops: CDR1 SEHNR, CDR2 FQNEAQ (reference sequence). Between the trimmed V and J ends, which lost 2 bases and 7 bases, there was a span of 15 bases. CDR3 sequence (DNA): TGTGCCAGCAGCTTACAGGGGAATCTTTGGAATGAGCAGTTCTTC. Its protein product is CASSLQGNLWNEQFF.

The rearrangement links TRBV5-1 to TRBJ2-1; 8 nucleotides align to TRBD2. CDR1 is SGHRS, CDR2 YFSETQ, per germline. The CDR3 length is 16 residues. Trimming removed 0 bases from V and 7 bases from J; junction bases left unmatched: 9. This CDR3 is CASSLGAISGGNEQFF. As DNA, the CDR3 is TGCGCCAGCAGCTTGGGGGCTATTTCGGGAGGGAATGAGCAGTTCTTC.